The clone carrying this T cell receptor beta chain was counted ten times or more. Its antigen is not identified. The sorted Tregs were CD4+CD25+CD127-/low cells. Findings of the study overall: Tumor memory CD4+ T cell TCR gene usage clustered with blood and lymph node memory CD4+ cells and lymph node naive CD4+ cells. Tumor-infiltrating Treg TCR alpha and beta sequences overlapped most with tumor naive CD4+ T cells, then blood naive.

This CDR3 has 13 residues. The J segment lost 6 bases and the V segment lost 4 bases, leaving 2 bases of the junction unmatched. Germline-derived CDR1 and CDR2 are SGHDT and YYEEEE. Constant-region reverse primers amplified full-length variable regions, followed by semi-nested Nested Universal Primer A PCR. MiXCR, run by TCRdb on the 5' RACE reads, gives a single entry per CDR3 protein. Among 50,000 to 70,000 distinct CDR3 sequences, less than 25% were seen once, and the ten largest hold 2.5% to 4%. The clonotype originates from a female donor with breast cancer. The chain joins TRBV5-6 to TRBJ1-5; 9 nucleotides agree with TRBD1. Sequencing was performed on tumor-infiltrating Tregs sorted from the breast tumor. CDR3 nucleotide sequence: TGTGCCAGCAGCCGGGACAGGGTTCAGCCCCAGCATTTT. It is translated as CASSRDRVQPQHF.